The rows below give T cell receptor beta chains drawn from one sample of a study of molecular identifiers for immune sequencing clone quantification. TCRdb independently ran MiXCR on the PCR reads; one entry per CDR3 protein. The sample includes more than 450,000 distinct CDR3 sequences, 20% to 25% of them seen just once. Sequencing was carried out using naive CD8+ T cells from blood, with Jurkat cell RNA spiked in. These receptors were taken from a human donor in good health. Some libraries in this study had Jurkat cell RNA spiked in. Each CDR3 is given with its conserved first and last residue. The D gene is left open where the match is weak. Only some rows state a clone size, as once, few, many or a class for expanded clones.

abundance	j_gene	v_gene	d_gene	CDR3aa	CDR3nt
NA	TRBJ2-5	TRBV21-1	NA	CASSKRRPRETQYF	TGTGCCAGCAGCAAAAGAAGGCCTCGCGAGACCCAGTACTTC
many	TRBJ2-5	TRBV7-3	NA	CASPTSRSRETQYF	TGTGCCAGCCCCACCAGCCGGTCGAGAGAGACCCAGTACTTC
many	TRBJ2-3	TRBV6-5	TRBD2	CASIGTSGGADTQYF	TGTGCCAGCATTGGCACTAGCGGGGGGGCAGATACGCAGTATTTT
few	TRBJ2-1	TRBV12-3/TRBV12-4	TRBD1	CASSSRDSNNEQFF	TGTGCCAGCAGTTCCCGGGACAGCAACAATGAGCAGTTCTTC
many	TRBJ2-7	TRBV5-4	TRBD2	CASSPGLATYEQYF	TGTGCCAGCAGCCCGGGACTAGCTACCTACGAGCAGTACTTC
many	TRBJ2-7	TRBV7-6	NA	CASSLGRWYEQYF	TGTGCCAGCAGCTTAGGCAGGTGGTACGAGCAGTACTTC
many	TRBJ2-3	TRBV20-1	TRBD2	CSARPIGTSGRVGTDTQYF	TGCAGTGCTAGACCTATAGGGACTAGCGGGAGAGTAGGCACAGATACGCAGTATTTT
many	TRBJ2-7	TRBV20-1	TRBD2	CSAASGREDEQYF	TGCAGTGCCGCTAGCGGGAGGGAGGACGAGCAGTACTTC
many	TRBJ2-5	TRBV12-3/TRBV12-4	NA	CASSLGDFVETQYF	TGTGCCAGCAGTTTGGGGGACTTTGTAGAGACCCAGTACTTC
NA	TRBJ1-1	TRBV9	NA	CASSVDGTGWTEAFF	TGTGCCAGCAGCGTAGACGGGACGGGGTGGACTGAAGCTTTCTTT
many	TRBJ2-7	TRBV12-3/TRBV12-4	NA	CASSATLRGGGQYF	TGTGCCAGCAGTGCGACCCTCAGGGGAGGTGGGCAGTACTTC
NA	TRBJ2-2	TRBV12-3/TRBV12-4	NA	CASTRGGELFF	TGTGCCAGCACGCGGGGCGGGGAGCTGTTTTTT
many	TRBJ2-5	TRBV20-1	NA	CSARGASFETQYF	TGCAGTGCTAGGGGGGCTAGTTTTGAGACCCAGTACTTC
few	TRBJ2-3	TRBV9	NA	CASSVDWGQKDTQYF	TGTGCCAGCAGCGTAGACTGGGGCCAAAAAGATACGCAGTATTTT
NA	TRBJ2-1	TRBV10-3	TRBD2	CAISEGGGGYEQFF	TGTGCCATCAGTGAAGGCGGGGGGGGTTATGAGCAGTTCTTC
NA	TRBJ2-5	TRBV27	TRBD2	CASSDGTSGQETQYF	TGTGCCAGCAGTGATGGGACTAGCGGCCAAGAGACCCAGTACTTC
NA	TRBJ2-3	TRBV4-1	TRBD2	CASSQPGGATDTQYF	TGCGCCAGCAGCCAACCCGGGGGGGCCACAGATACGCAGTATTTT
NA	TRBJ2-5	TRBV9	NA	CASSADGLNQETQYF	TGTGCCAGCAGCGCCGACGGACTAAATCAAGAGACCCAGTACTTC
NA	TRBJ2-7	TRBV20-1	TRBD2	CSARVSGGAVVEQYF	TGCAGTGCTAGAGTTAGCGGGGGGGCCGTTGTCGAGCAGTACTTC
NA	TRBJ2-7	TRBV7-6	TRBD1	CASTTGNAYEQYF	TGTGCCAGCACGACAGGGAACGCGTACGAGCAGTACTTC
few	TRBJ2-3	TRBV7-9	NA	CASSLEAWLALDTQYF	TGTGCCAGCAGCTTAGAGGCATGGCTAGCTCTCGATACGCAGTATTTT
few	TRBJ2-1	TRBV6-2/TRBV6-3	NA	CASSYPDSQATNEQFF	TGTGCCAGCAGTTACCCGGACTCGCAGGCCACCAATGAGCAGTTCTTC
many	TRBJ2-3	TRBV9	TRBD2	CASSATSGTTDTQYF	TGTGCCAGCAGCGCCACTAGCGGCACCACAGATACGCAGTATTTT
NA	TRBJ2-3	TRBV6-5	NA	CASSHDSGLTDTQYF	TGTGCCAGCAGCCACGATTCCGGGCTCACAGATACGCAGTATTTT
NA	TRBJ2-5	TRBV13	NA	CASSSWGAETQYF	TGTGCCAGCAGCTCTTGGGGGGCTGAGACCCAGTACTTC
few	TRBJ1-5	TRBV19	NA	CASSTDSRNQPQHF	TGTGCCAGTAGTACAGACAGCCGCAATCAGCCCCAGCATTTT
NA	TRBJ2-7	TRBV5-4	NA	CASSLEGAPYEQYF	TGTGCCAGCAGCTTGGAGGGAGCCCCCTACGAGCAGTACTTC
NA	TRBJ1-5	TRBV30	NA	CAWNEVSNQPQHF	TGTGCCTGGAACGAGGTTAGCAATCAGCCCCAGCATTTT
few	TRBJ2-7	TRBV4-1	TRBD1	CASSQGTGRSYEQYF	TGCGCCAGCAGCCAGGGGACAGGCCGCTCCTACGAGCAGTACTTC
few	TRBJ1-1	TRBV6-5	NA	CASSYSWTPNTEAFF	TGTGCCAGCAGTTACTCGTGGACACCGAACACTGAAGCTTTCTTT
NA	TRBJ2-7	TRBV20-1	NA	CSARDLAGLTYEQYF	TGCAGTGCTAGAGATCTAGCAGGGCTGACCTACGAGCAGTACTTC
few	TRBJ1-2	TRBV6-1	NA	CATDWAQNYGYTF	TGTGCCACCGATTGGGCCCAAAACTATGGCTACACCTTC
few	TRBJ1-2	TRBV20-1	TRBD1	CSAREGQMQSNYGYTF	TGCAGTGCTAGAGAGGGACAGATGCAATCTAACTATGGCTACACCTTC
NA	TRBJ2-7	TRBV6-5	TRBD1	CASSSWDRAYEQYF	TGTGCCAGCAGTTCTTGGGACAGAGCCTACGAGCAGTACTTC
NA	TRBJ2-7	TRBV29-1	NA	CSVEVPGAPTYEQYF	TGCAGCGTTGAAGTGCCGGGGGCTCCAACCTACGAGCAGTACTTC
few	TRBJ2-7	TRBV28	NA	CASSPWGGLRGSYEQYF	TGTGCCAGCAGCCCTTGGGGGGGGCTAAGAGGATCTTACGAGCAGTACTTC
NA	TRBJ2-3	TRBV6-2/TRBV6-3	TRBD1	CASTALPGQGTDTQYF	TGTGCCAGCACTGCGTTACCGGGACAGGGAACAGATACGCAGTATTTT
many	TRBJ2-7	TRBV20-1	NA	CSARDRASYEQYF	TGCAGTGCTAGAGATCGGGCCTCCTACGAGCAGTACTTC
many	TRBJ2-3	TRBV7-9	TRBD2	CASSLLAGHTDTQYF	TGTGCCAGCAGCTTGCTAGCGGGACACACAGATACGCAGTATTTT
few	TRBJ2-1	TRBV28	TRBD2	CASSFSGRTYNEQFF	TGTGCCAGCAGTTTTAGCGGGAGAACCTACAATGAGCAGTTCTTC
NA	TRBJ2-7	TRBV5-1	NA	CASSLAEGLLSYERYF	TGCGCCAGCAGCTTGGCCGAAGGACTGCTATCCTACGAGCGGTACTTC
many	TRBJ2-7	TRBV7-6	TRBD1	CASSPGQGLDEQYF	TGTGCCAGCAGCCCTGGACAGGGCTTGGACGAGCAGTACTTC